This T cell receptor (beta chain) appears in the sequencing data of a study of beta chain features in type 1 diabetes. Every isolated RNA sample was fully reverse transcribed, so sequencing captured expressed TCRB transcripts. Method: immunoSEQ multiplex PCR; TCRdb's copy keeps in-frame clones and lacks some. In the table there are 200,000 to 250,000 clones, approximately 11% of which are singletons. Germline values: CDR1 MDHEN, CDR2 SYDVKM. The junction had 9 bases not matched to a gene; V was cut back by 5 bases and J by 5 bases. The CDR3 runs 15 residues. This TCR derives from a man aged 18 to 35 in good health. The specimen sequenced was central memory CD4+ T cells from blood. J is TRBJ2-5 and V is TRBV28, with 9 bases matching TRBD2. CDR3 sequence reads: CASSPRLAGSETQYF. CDR3 nucleotides: TGTGCCAGCAGTCCCCGTCTAGCGGGATCGGAGACCCAGTACTTC.